This T cell receptor beta chain comes out of a study of T cells in localized non-small cell lung cancer. In regard to this clone: Its target is not known.

Study results and caveats: Uninvolved adjacent lung had more T cell clonality than any other tissue, topping tumor. A single tumor region was sequenced, leaving heterogeneity possible. Increased T cell density in blood showed an association with longer overall survival. When the top 100 tumor clones were examined, a median 57 of them also appeared in the adjacent lung, which was paired and uninvolved.

Produced via immunoSEQ multiplex PCR; TCRdb's table is partial and in-frame only. Found here are tens of thousands of clones, 90% to 95% of them singletons; the top ten hold roughly 0.7%. CDR1 MGHRA and CDR2 YSYEKL come from the germline V gene. The CDR3 loop spans 15 amino acids. V shed 4 bases, J shed 8 bases, and the junction held 7 bases outside the gene matches. This sample comprised peripheral blood, obtained before any cancer treatment. The chain joins TRBV4-1 to TRBJ2-1; 11 nucleotides match TRBD1. The clonotype was recovered from a woman aged 35-75 years with stage I lung adenocarcinoma. The CDR3 coding sequence is TGCGCCAGCAGCCCTGGACAGGGGGCGAGGGATGAGCAGTTCTTC. Its translation is CASSPGQGARDEQFF.